These T cell receptor beta chains were read from a single sample in a study of identical twins. One entry per CDR3 protein, called by TCRdb with MiXCR from the 5' RACE reads. The sample lists fewer than 500,000 distinct CDR3 sequences; over 11% were seen once. A further study also used this sample, focusing on yellow fever vaccine responses in identical twins.

The source material was CD4+ T cells sorted from blood. The receptors were sampled from a young woman in good health. Both conserved end residues are part of each CDR3. The D gene is left open where the match is weak. Not every row has a clone size; where given, it reads once, few, many or a size class.

abundance: NA; d_gene: TRBD2; j_gene: TRBJ2-5; v_gene: TRBV29-1; len: 14; CDR3aa: CSVLGLAGYETQYF; CDR3nt: TGCAGCGTCCTGGGACTAGCGGGGTACGAGACCCAGTACTTC
abundance: NA; d_gene: TRBD1; j_gene: TRBJ2-5; v_gene: TRBV25-1; len: 15; CDR3aa: CASSEPGQTEETQYF; CDR3nt: TGTGCCAGCAGTGAACCGGGACAGACAGAAGAGACCCAGTACTTC
abundance: NA; d_gene: NA; j_gene: TRBJ2-2; v_gene: TRBV29-1; len: 14; CDR3aa: CSVELWGAIGELFF; CDR3nt: TGCAGCGTTGAGCTGTGGGGGGCAATCGGGGAGCTGTTTTTT
abundance: few; d_gene: NA; j_gene: TRBJ2-3; v_gene: TRBV18; len: 13; CDR3aa: CASQPTVTDTQYF; CDR3nt: TGTGCCAGCCAACCGACAGTCACAGATACGCAGTATTTT
abundance: NA; d_gene: TRBD1; j_gene: TRBJ1-5; v_gene: TRBV12-3/TRBV12-4; len: 15; CDR3aa: CASRPGQAGNQPQHF; CDR3nt: TGTGCCAGCAGGCCGGGACAGGCAGGCAATCAGCCCCAGCATTTT
abundance: NA; d_gene: TRBD2; j_gene: TRBJ2-3; v_gene: TRBV20-1; len: 18; CDR3aa: CSASRPLRLAGYTDTQYF; CDR3nt: TGCAGTGCTAGTAGGCCGCTTCGACTAGCGGGGTACACAGATACGCAGTATTTT
abundance: NA; d_gene: NA; j_gene: TRBJ1-6; v_gene: TRBV30; len: 13; CDR3aa: CAWSKQSDSPLHF; CDR3nt: TGTGCCTGGAGTAAACAATCGGATTCACCCCTCCACTTT
abundance: NA; d_gene: TRBD2; j_gene: TRBJ2-7; v_gene: TRBV6-2/TRBV6-3; len: 16; CDR3aa: CASSPLRLADFDEQYF; CDR3nt: TGTGCCAGCAGTCCTCTCCGACTAGCGGATTTTGACGAGCAGTACTTC
abundance: NA; d_gene: TRBD1; j_gene: TRBJ2-7; v_gene: TRBV7-2; len: 15; CDR3aa: CASSFQPGGMGEQYF; CDR3nt: TGTGCCAGCAGCTTTCAGCCAGGGGGTATGGGCGAGCAGTACTTC
abundance: NA; d_gene: NA; j_gene: TRBJ2-2; v_gene: TRBV7-9; len: 16; CDR3aa: CASSPRRQGGTGELFF; CDR3nt: TGTGCCAGCAGCCCCCGCCGACAGGGAGGCACCGGGGAGCTGTTTTTT
abundance: NA; d_gene: NA; j_gene: TRBJ1-1; v_gene: TRBV5-5; len: 14; CDR3aa: CASSPNPTNTEAFF; CDR3nt: TGTGCCAGCAGCCCAAATCCCACGAACACTGAAGCTTTCTTT
abundance: NA; d_gene: NA; j_gene: TRBJ2-3; v_gene: TRBV3-1; len: 14; CDR3aa: CASSRRGSTDTQYF; CDR3nt: TGTGCCAGCAGCCGAAGGGGGTCCACAGATACGCAGTATTTT
abundance: NA; d_gene: TRBD1; j_gene: TRBJ1-1; v_gene: TRBV7-8; len: 14; CDR3aa: CASLGAGGLTEAFF; CDR3nt: TGTGCCAGCCTCGGTGCAGGGGGCTTAACTGAAGCTTTCTTT
abundance: NA; d_gene: TRBD2; j_gene: TRBJ2-3; v_gene: TRBV7-2; len: 16; CDR3aa: CASRRTSGTNTDTQYF; CDR3nt: TGTGCCAGCAGACGGACTAGCGGGACGAACACAGATACGCAGTATTTT
abundance: many; d_gene: NA; j_gene: TRBJ2-1; v_gene: TRBV24-1; len: 16; CDR3aa: CATSDPRPGSNNEQFF; CDR3nt: TGTGCCACCAGTGATCCCAGACCCGGATCGAACAATGAGCAGTTCTTC
abundance: few; d_gene: TRBD2; j_gene: TRBJ2-1; v_gene: TRBV6-2/TRBV6-3; len: 18; CDR3aa: CASSYPGGGANKVNEQFF; CDR3nt: TGTGCCAGCAGTTACCCGGGAGGGGGGGCCAATAAGGTCAATGAGCAGTTCTTC
abundance: NA; d_gene: TRBD2; j_gene: TRBJ2-2; v_gene: TRBV11-1; len: 20; CDR3aa: CASSPRQGASGGANTGELFF; CDR3nt: TGTGCCAGCAGCCCACGACAGGGGGCTAGCGGGGGGGCGAACACCGGGGAGCTGTTTTTT
abundance: NA; d_gene: TRBD1; j_gene: TRBJ2-5; v_gene: TRBV6-4; len: 15; CDR3aa: CASSEIGGGLETQYF; CDR3nt: TGTGCCAGCAGTGAAATAGGGGGCGGTTTGGAGACCCAGTACTTC
abundance: NA; d_gene: NA; j_gene: TRBJ1-4; v_gene: TRBV7-8; len: 15; CDR3aa: CASSSILPTNEKLFF; CDR3nt: TGTGCCAGCAGCTCCATACTGCCAACTAATGAAAAACTGTTTTTT
abundance: NA; d_gene: TRBD1; j_gene: TRBJ1-6; v_gene: TRBV4-1; len: 18; CDR3aa: CASSQDGTGSSYNSPLHF; CDR3nt: TGCGCCAGCAGCCAAGACGGGACAGGGAGCTCCTATAATTCACCCCTCCACTTT
abundance: NA; d_gene: NA; j_gene: TRBJ2-3; v_gene: TRBV11-2; len: 18; CDR3aa: CASSLDGAWPRVTDTQYF; CDR3nt: TGTGCCAGCAGCTTAGATGGGGCTTGGCCGAGGGTCACAGATACGCAGTATTTT
abundance: NA; d_gene: TRBD2; j_gene: TRBJ2-7; v_gene: TRBV7-2; len: 17; CDR3aa: CASSSLRTSGSAYEQYF; CDR3nt: TGTGCCAGCAGCTCCTTACGGACTAGCGGGAGTGCTTACGAGCAGTACTTC
abundance: NA; d_gene: NA; j_gene: TRBJ2-5; v_gene: TRBV6-5; len: 15; CDR3aa: CASSYSAPRGETQYF; CDR3nt: TGTGCCAGCAGTTACTCGGCCCCCAGGGGAGAGACCCAGTACTTC
abundance: NA; d_gene: NA; j_gene: TRBJ2-5; v_gene: TRBV4-3; len: 15; CDR3aa: CASSQEGRAQETQYF; CDR3nt: TGCGCCAGCAGCCAAGAAGGCAGGGCCCAAGAGACCCAGTACTTC
abundance: NA; d_gene: TRBD1; j_gene: TRBJ2-2; v_gene: TRBV5-6; len: 15; CDR3aa: CASSGQGALTGELFF; CDR3nt: TGTGCCAGCAGCGGACAGGGGGCGCTTACCGGGGAGCTGTTTTTT
abundance: many; d_gene: TRBD2; j_gene: TRBJ2-5; v_gene: TRBV12-3/TRBV12-4; len: 16; CDR3aa: CASSLGSGGGQETQYF; CDR3nt: TGTGCCAGCAGTTTAGGAAGCGGGGGGGGTCAAGAGACCCAGTACTTC
abundance: NA; d_gene: NA; j_gene: TRBJ2-5; v_gene: TRBV21-1; len: 13; CDR3aa: CASSKGTGETQYF; CDR3nt: TGTGCCAGCAGCAAAGGAACGGGAGAGACCCAGTACTTC
abundance: NA; d_gene: NA; j_gene: TRBJ2-7; v_gene: TRBV7-2; len: 15; CDR3aa: CASSLASSLFSEQYF; CDR3nt: TGTGCCAGCAGCTTAGCGTCTTCCTTGTTCAGCGAGCAGTACTTC
abundance: few; d_gene: NA; j_gene: TRBJ2-7; v_gene: TRBV12-3/TRBV12-4; len: 16; CDR3aa: CASSFTTRTVWKEQYF; CDR3nt: TGTGCCAGCAGTTTCACGACTCGGACAGTTTGGAAAGAGCAGTACTTC
abundance: many; d_gene: NA; j_gene: TRBJ1-4; v_gene: TRBV5-1; len: 16; CDR3aa: CASSLSLAGTNEKLFF; CDR3nt: TGCGCCAGCAGCCTTAGCCTGGCGGGGACTAATGAAAAACTGTTTTTT
abundance: NA; d_gene: TRBD2; j_gene: TRBJ2-1; v_gene: TRBV29-1; len: 13; CDR3aa: CSVNSGRSGEQFF; CDR3nt: TGCAGCGTAAATAGCGGGAGGTCTGGTGAGCAGTTCTTC
abundance: few; d_gene: TRBD1; j_gene: TRBJ2-1; v_gene: TRBV5-5; len: 15; CDR3aa: CASSRDRPSYNEQFF; CDR3nt: TGTGCCAGCAGCAGGGACAGGCCATCTTACAATGAGCAGTTCTTC
abundance: many; d_gene: NA; j_gene: TRBJ2-7; v_gene: TRBV5-1; len: 14; CDR3aa: CASSTSPKMNEQYF; CDR3nt: TGCGCCAGCAGCACCTCACCCAAGATGAACGAGCAGTACTTC
abundance: few; d_gene: NA; j_gene: TRBJ2-7; v_gene: TRBV20-1; len: 12; CDR3aa: CSARGTSYEQYF; CDR3nt: TGCAGTGCTAGAGGTACCTCCTACGAGCAGTACTTC
abundance: few; d_gene: NA; j_gene: TRBJ1-5; v_gene: TRBV30; len: 14; CDR3aa: CAFDHVGVGQPQHF; CDR3nt: TGTGCCTTTGACCATGTCGGAGTAGGACAGCCCCAGCATTTT
abundance: many; d_gene: NA; j_gene: TRBJ2-7; v_gene: TRBV13; len: 14; CDR3aa: CASSFPSLKGEQYF; CDR3nt: TGTGCCAGCAGCTTTCCCTCTTTAAAGGGCGAGCAGTACTTC
abundance: NA; d_gene: NA; j_gene: TRBJ1-4; v_gene: TRBV10-3; len: 14; CDR3aa: CAIRQGNGDEKLFF; CDR3nt: TGTGCCATCAGGCAGGGTAATGGGGATGAAAAACTGTTTTTT
abundance: NA; d_gene: NA; j_gene: TRBJ2-1; v_gene: TRBV7-9; len: 16; CDR3aa: CASSLERGFASNEQFF; CDR3nt: TGTGCCAGCAGCTTAGAGCGAGGGTTTGCTTCGAATGAGCAGTTCTTC
abundance: few; d_gene: NA; j_gene: TRBJ1-2; v_gene: TRBV7-9; len: 15; CDR3aa: CASSPAIARDYGYTF; CDR3nt: TGTGCCAGCAGCCCTGCGATAGCCAGAGACTATGGCTACACCTTC
abundance: NA; d_gene: NA; j_gene: TRBJ2-7; v_gene: TRBV20-1; len: 14; CDR3aa: CSARPPGRAYEQYF; CDR3nt: TGCAGTGCTAGACCTCCCGGCAGGGCCTACGAGCAGTACTTC
abundance: few; d_gene: NA; j_gene: TRBJ2-7; v_gene: TRBV2; len: 15; CDR3aa: CASILGGPPKYEQYF; CDR3nt: TGTGCCAGCATCCTGGGTGGGCCTCCCAAATACGAGCAGTACTTC
abundance: few; d_gene: NA; j_gene: TRBJ1-4; v_gene: TRBV21-1; len: 14; CDR3aa: CASKTRALNEKLFF; CDR3nt: TGTGCCAGCAAAACCCGCGCATTAAATGAAAAACTGTTTTTT
abundance: few; d_gene: TRBD2; j_gene: TRBJ2-2; v_gene: TRBV29-1; len: 15; CDR3aa: CSATSGSTNTGELFF; CDR3nt: TGCAGCGCCACTAGCGGGAGTACGAACACCGGGGAGCTGTTTTTT
abundance: many; d_gene: TRBD2; j_gene: TRBJ2-7; v_gene: TRBV7-2; len: 14; CDR3aa: CASSPRTSSYEQYF; CDR3nt: TGTGCCAGCAGCCCGCGGACTAGCTCCTACGAGCAGTACTTC
abundance: NA; d_gene: TRBD2; j_gene: TRBJ2-3; v_gene: TRBV27; len: 17; CDR3aa: CASSLSMTSGNTDTQYF; CDR3nt: TGTGCCAGCAGTTTATCTATGACTAGCGGGAACACAGATACGCAGTATTTT
abundance: few; d_gene: NA; j_gene: TRBJ2-7; v_gene: TRBV7-8; len: 16; CDR3aa: CASSLTATLAYYEQYF; CDR3nt: TGTGCCAGCAGCTTAACGGCAACCCTGGCTTACTACGAGCAGTACTTC
abundance: NA; d_gene: NA; j_gene: TRBJ2-7; v_gene: TRBV5-1; len: 14; CDR3aa: CASQNRDGAYEQYF; CDR3nt: TGCGCCAGCCAAAACCGGGACGGCGCCTACGAGCAGTACTTC
abundance: few; d_gene: NA; j_gene: TRBJ2-7; v_gene: TRBV10-3; len: 13; CDR3aa: CAIGRGMVEEQYF; CDR3nt: TGTGCCATCGGCAGGGGTATGGTTGAGGAGCAGTACTTC
abundance: many; d_gene: NA; j_gene: TRBJ2-2; v_gene: TRBV12-3/TRBV12-4; len: 13; CDR3aa: CASSLNQVGELFF; CDR3nt: TGTGCCAGCAGTTTGAATCAAGTGGGGGAGCTGTTTTTT
abundance: few; d_gene: NA; j_gene: TRBJ1-2; v_gene: TRBV2; len: 11; CDR3aa: CASPTGQGYTF; CDR3nt: TGTGCCAGCCCCACAGGGCAGGGCTACACCTTC
abundance: NA; d_gene: NA; j_gene: TRBJ1-4; v_gene: TRBV5-1; len: 15; CDR3aa: CASSPGSASNEKLFF; CDR3nt: TGCGCCAGCAGCCCGGGGTCCGCTTCAAATGAAAAACTGTTTTTT
abundance: few; d_gene: TRBD1; j_gene: TRBJ2-5; v_gene: TRBV6-2/TRBV6-3; len: 15; CDR3aa: CASSYPQGAAETQYF; CDR3nt: TGTGCCAGCAGTTACCCTCAGGGGGCCGCAGAGACCCAGTACTTC
abundance: few; d_gene: NA; j_gene: TRBJ2-1; v_gene: TRBV18; len: 15; CDR3aa: CASSPSISSYNEQFF; CDR3nt: TGTGCCAGCTCACCATCTATTAGCTCCTACAATGAGCAGTTCTTC